Listed here are 15 T cell receptor beta chains from one sample, sequenced in a study of shared clonotypes between healthy human individuals. Repertoires were generated with immunoSEQ multiplex PCR, while TCRdb's copy carries only in-frame clones and drops some. This table has approximately 460,000 clones, about 74% appearing once. The sequenced material came from PBMCs. These receptors were obtained from a woman between 35 and 50 years old in good health. Some clones in this sample may be carry-over from other donors' samples.

This clone appeared many times. The chain employs TRBV11-3 and TRBJ2-2, with D perhaps given as TRBD1 or TRBD2 (5 bases each). The CDR3 is 14 amino acids. V lost 1 base, J lost 6 bases, and 9 bases lay in between. Germline V gene data show CDR1 as SGHNT and CDR2 as YENEEA. In DNA, the CDR3 is TGTGCCAGCAGCTTAGGGGGGATCGCCGGGGAGCTGTTTTTT. Protein: CASSLGGIAGELFF.

This clone has more than one count but fewer than ten. V usage is TRBV7-9 and J usage is TRBJ1-2; D unresolved. CDR3 size: 14 residues. V was trimmed by 5 bases and J by 4 bases, leaving 14 bases between them. CDR1 is SEHNR, CDR2 FQNEAQ, per germline (reference sequence). The CDR3 coding sequence is TGTGCCAGCAGCCACAACGGGCGGGGCTATGGCTACACCTTC. Translated, it gives CASSHNGRGYGYTF.

The CDR3 protein is CASSTRNTEAFF. The CDR3 region has the DNA TGTGCCAGCTCCACAAGGAACACTGAAGCTTTCTTT. The rearrangement uses TRBV18 and TRBJ1-1; D uncertain. Germline V CDR1 and CDR2: KGHSH, LQKENI. The CDR3 totals 12 residues. Trimming left V 6 bases short and J 1 base short, with 6 bases between.

The rearrangement links TRBV7-3 to TRBJ1-1; the match to TRBD1 covers 9 bases. The V gene end was trimmed by 1 base and the J gene end by 3 bases; junction bases not matched to a gene: 15. The length of the CDR3 is 19 residues. CDR1 and CDR2 from the germline V gene are SGHTA and FQGTGA. CDR3 in amino acids: CASSLKRRGGTGIDTEAFF. In DNA, the CDR3 is TGTGCCAGCAGCTTAAAACGTCGGGGAGGGACAGGGATCGACACTGAAGCTTTCTTT. The whole variable domain, remainder taken from reference TRBV7-3 and TRBJ1-1, is GAGVSQTPSNKVTEKGKYVELRCDPISGHTALYWYRQSLGQGPEFLIYFQGTGAADDSGLPNDRFFAVRPEGSVSTLKIQRTERGDSAVYLCASSLKRRGGTGIDTEAFFGQGTRLTVV.

This clone was seen ten or more times. This sequence joins TRBV13 and TRBJ2-7; D is undetermined. The V and J ends lost 5 bases and 0 bases respectively, with 17 bases between them. CDR1 PRHDT and CDR2 FYEKMQ come from the germline V gene (reference sequence). This CDR3 has 16 residues. CDR3 DNA sequence: TGTGCCAGCAGCCCCCTGGCCTTCTCGCGCTCCTACGAGCAGTACTTC. The encoded protein is CASSPLAFSRSYEQYF.

This sequence joins TRBV27 and TRBJ1-2; tentative D call: TRBD1 (6 bases). Trimming shortened V by 4 bases and J by 4 bases, and 10 bases separated the two germline ends. The CDR3 length is 13 residues. Germline V lookup: CDR1 MNHEY, CDR2 SMNVEV (reference sequence). The CDR3 region is CASSWDKAYGYTF. The CDR3 nucleotides read TGTGCCAGCAGTTGGGACAAGGCCTATGGCTACACCTTC.

The J gene is TRBJ1-1, the V gene TRBV5-1, with no clear D. Looked up from germline, CDR1 is SGHRS and CDR2 is YFSETQ. This CDR3 has 13 residues. Trimming cost V 1 base and J 2 bases, with 6 bases left between them. The CDR3 loop reads CASSLPDNTEAFF. DNA for the CDR3: TGCGCCAGCAGCTTGCCCGACAACACTGAAGCTTTCTTT. The full variable domain, completed using reference TRBV5-1 and TRBJ1-1, is KAGVTQTPRYLIKTRGQQVTLSCSPISGHRSVSWYQQTPGQGLQFLFEYFSETQRNKGNFPGRFSGRQFSNSRSEMNVSTLELGDSALYLCASSLPDNTEAFFGQGTRLTVV.

The chain links TRBV28 to TRBJ1-1; 7 bases match TRBD1. Germline loops: CDR1 MDHEN, CDR2 SYDVKM. The CDR3 is made up of 14 amino acids. Germline trimming cut 8 bases from V and 0 bases from J; bases unmatched to any gene: 6. The CDR3 protein is CASEGAAMNTEAFF. The CDR3 DNA reads TGTGCCAGCGAGGGGGCAGCCATGAACACTGAAGCTTTCTTT.

This clone was observed once. The CDR3 loop is CASNRGLAGSSEQFF. The DNA of the CDR3 is TGTGCCAGCAACCGGGGACTAGCGGGATCCAGTGAGCAGTTCTTC. V and J are TRBV5-6 and TRBJ2-1, with TRBD2 matching over 13 bases. The ends lost 6 bases at V and 9 bases at J; junction bases unmatched: 9. The CDR3 extends over 15 amino acids. Germline lookup yields CDR1 SGHDT and CDR2 YYEEEE.

Comment on this clone: At the DNA level, this CDR3 is encoded by other sequences in the same sample as well. V and J are TRBV27 and TRBJ2-3, with 8 bases matching TRBD1. Trimming cost V 5 bases and J 3 bases; bases outside gene matches: 4. There are 14 residues in the CDR3. CDR1 is MNHEY and CDR2 is SMNVEV in the germline V gene (reference sequence). The chain's CDR3 is CASSPGQGTDTQYF. CDR3 nucleotide sequence: TGTGCCAGCAGTCCAGGACAGGGAACAGATACGCAGTATTTT.

This clone has just a few counts. Given a far larger clone just one base away, this is likely a sequencing read error. This specimen includes other DNA sequences encoding the same CDR3. The CDR3 is CASSFLRYSPCEQYF. The CDR3 DNA reads as TGTGCCAGCAGTTTCCTCCGCTACTCACCCTGCGAGCAGTACTTC. The rearrangement links TRBV7-8 to TRBJ2-7; the D is unclear. The length of the CDR3 is 15 residues. The germline V and J ends were trimmed by 6 bases and 6 bases, with 21 bases remaining between them. CDR1 and CDR2 from the germline V gene are SGHVS and FQNEAQ.

This chain links TRBV9 with TRBJ1-1; D gene ambiguous. Germline CDR1 SGDLS, CDR2 YYNGEE. The CDR3 totals 14 residues. Trimming removed 4 bases from V and 1 base from J, with 11 bases in between. CDR3 region: CASSREGSNTEAFF. The CDR3 DNA follows: TGTGCCAGCAGCCGTGAGGGTTCGAACACTGAAGCTTTCTTT.

This chain joins TRBV7-6 and TRBJ1-5; 9 bases fit TRBD1. V gave up 1 base and J gave up 7 bases; unmatched junction bases: 20. Germline values: CDR1 SGHVS, CDR2 FNYEAQ. CDR3 length: 20 amino acids. CDR3 coding DNA: TGTGCCAGCAGCTTAGTGAGGCGTGGGACAGGGACGTTCAACAGCCAGCCCCAGCATTTT. It translates to CASSLVRRGTGTFNSQPQHF.

As to this clone: A far larger clone is a single base away, which makes a read error likely. The rearrangement uses TRBV28 and TRBJ2-7; 7 bases align to TRBD2. V dropped 7 bases and J dropped 9; count of bases not matched to a gene: 30. The CDR3 is 19 residues long. Germline loops: CDR1 MDHEN, CDR2 SYDVKM. The CDR3 DNA sequence: TGTGCCAGCACCTCTCTTGGCCGTAGCTCTACGAGGAGCGGGACTTCGCAGTACTTC. It specifies CASTSLGRSSTRSGTSQYF.

V and J are TRBV6-1 and TRBJ2-7, with 10 bases fitting TRBD1. Germline trimming cut 2 bases from V and 2 bases from J; bases unmatched to any gene: 9. Per the germline V gene, CDR1 is MNHNS and CDR2 is SASEGT. This CDR3 has 17 amino acids. CDR3 DNA sequence: TGTGCCAGCAGTGAATTTAGGGGGACAGGGGCTGCCTACGAGCAGTACTTC. Translation: CASSEFRGTGAAYEQYF.